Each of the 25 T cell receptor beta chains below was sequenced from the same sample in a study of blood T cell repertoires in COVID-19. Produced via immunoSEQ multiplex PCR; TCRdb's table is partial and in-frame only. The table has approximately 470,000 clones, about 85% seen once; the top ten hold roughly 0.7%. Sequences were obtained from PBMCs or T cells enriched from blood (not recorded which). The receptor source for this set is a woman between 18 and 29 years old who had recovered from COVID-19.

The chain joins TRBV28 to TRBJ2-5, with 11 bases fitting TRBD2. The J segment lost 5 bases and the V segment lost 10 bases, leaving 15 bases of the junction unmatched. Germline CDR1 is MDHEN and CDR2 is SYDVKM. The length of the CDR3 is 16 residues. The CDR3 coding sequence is TGTGCCACCAAGGCGTTTAGCGGGGGGGCCCCGGAGACCCAGTACTTC. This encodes CATKAFSGGAPETQYF.

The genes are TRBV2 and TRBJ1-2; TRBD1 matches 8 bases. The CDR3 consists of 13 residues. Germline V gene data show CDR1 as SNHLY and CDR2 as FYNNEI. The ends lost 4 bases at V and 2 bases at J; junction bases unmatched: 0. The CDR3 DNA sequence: TGTGCCAGCAGTGGACAGGGGAACTATGGCTACACCTTC. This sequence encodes CASSGQGNYGYTF.

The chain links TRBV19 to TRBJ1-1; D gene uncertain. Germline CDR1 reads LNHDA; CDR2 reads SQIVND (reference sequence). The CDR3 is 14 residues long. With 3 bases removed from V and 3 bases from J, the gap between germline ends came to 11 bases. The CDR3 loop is CASSILSTDTEAFF. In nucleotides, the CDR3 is TGTGCCAGTAGTATCCTCTCTACTGACACTGAAGCTTTCTTT.

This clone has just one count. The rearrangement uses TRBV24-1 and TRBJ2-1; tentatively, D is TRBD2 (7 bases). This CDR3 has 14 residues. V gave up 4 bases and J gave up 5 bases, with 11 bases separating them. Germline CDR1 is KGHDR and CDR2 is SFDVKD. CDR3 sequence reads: CATSEAGADNEQFF. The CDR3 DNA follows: TGTGCCACCAGTGAGGCGGGGGCTGACAATGAGCAGTTCTTC.

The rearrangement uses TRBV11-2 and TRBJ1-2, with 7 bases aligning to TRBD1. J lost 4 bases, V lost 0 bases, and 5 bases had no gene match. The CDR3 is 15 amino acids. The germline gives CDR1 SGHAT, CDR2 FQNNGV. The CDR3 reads CASSLEMDRFYGYTF. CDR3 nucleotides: TGTGCCAGCAGCTTAGAGATGGACAGGTTCTATGGCTACACCTTC.

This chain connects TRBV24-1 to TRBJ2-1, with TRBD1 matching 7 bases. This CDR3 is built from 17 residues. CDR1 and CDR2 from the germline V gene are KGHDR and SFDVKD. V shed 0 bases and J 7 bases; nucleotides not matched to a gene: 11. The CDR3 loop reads CATSDLPSGQFTNEQFF. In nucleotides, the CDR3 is TGTGCCACCAGTGATTTGCCTTCGGGACAGTTCACGAATGAGCAGTTCTTC.

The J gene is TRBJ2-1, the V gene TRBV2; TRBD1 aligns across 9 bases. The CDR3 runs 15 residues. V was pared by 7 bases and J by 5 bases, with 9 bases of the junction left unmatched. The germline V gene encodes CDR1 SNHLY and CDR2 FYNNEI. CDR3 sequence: CASITRDRANNEQFF. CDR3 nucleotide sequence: TGTGCCAGCATTACCCGGGACAGGGCCAACAATGAGCAGTTCTTC.

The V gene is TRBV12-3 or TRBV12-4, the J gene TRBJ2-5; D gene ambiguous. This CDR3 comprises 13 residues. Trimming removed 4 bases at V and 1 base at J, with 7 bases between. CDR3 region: CASSSPFQETQYF. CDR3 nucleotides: TGTGCCAGCAGTTCCCCCTTCCAAGAGACCCAGTACTTC.

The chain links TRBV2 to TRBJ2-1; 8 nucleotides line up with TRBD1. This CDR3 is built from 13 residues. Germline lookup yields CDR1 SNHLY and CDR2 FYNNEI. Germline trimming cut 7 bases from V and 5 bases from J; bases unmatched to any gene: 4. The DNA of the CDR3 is TGTGCCAGCAACCAGGGGGCCAACAATGAGCAGTTCTTC. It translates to CASNQGANNEQFF.

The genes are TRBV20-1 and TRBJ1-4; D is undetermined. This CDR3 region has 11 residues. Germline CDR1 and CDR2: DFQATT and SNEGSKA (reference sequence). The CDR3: CMGDYNEKLFF. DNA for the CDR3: TGCATGGGAGATTATAATGAAAAACTGTTTTTT.

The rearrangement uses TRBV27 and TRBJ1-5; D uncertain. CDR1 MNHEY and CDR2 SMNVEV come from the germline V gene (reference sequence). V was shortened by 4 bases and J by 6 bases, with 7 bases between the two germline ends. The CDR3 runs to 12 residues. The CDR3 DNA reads TGTGCCAGCAGTTCGGTTGGTCAGCCCCAGCATTTT. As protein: CASSSVGQPQHF.

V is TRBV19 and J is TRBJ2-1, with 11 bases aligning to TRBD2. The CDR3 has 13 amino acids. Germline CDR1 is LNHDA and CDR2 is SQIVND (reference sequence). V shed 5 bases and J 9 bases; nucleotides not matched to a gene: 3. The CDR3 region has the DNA TGTGCCAGTAGTGTTAGCGGGGGGGTTGAGCAGTTCTTC. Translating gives CASSVSGGVEQFF.

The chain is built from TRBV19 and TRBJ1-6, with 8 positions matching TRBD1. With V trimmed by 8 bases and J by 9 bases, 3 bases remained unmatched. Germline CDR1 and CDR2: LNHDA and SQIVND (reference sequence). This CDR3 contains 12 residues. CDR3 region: CASGDRGSPLHF. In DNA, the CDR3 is TGTGCCAGTGGAGACAGGGGTTCACCCCTCCACTTT.

CDR3 bases: TGTGCCTGGAGCCATTTCGGACAGGGGGCAGGAGATACGCAGTATTTT. Translating it yields CAWSHFGQGAGDTQYF. V is TRBV30 and J is TRBJ2-3; 11 nucleotides line up with TRBD1. The CDR3 is made up of 16 amino acids. V lost 3 bases to trimming and J lost 5 bases; unmatched junction nucleotides: 10. The germline CDR1 and CDR2 sequences are GTSNPN and SVGIG (reference sequence).

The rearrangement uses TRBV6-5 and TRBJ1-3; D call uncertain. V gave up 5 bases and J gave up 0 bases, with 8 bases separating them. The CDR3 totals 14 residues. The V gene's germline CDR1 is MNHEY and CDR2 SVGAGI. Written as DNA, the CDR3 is TGTGCCAGCAGTCGGGGTCTCTCTGGAAACACCATATATTTT. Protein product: CASSRGLSGNTIYF.

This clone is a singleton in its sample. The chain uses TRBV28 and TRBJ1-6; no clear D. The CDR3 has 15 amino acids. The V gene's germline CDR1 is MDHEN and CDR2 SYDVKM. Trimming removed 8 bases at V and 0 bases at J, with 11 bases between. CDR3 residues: CASLRVTSYNSPLHF. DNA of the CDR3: TGTGCCAGCCTCCGGGTAACCTCCTATAATTCACCCCTCCACTTT.

The CDR3 DNA is TGTGCCAGCAGTGAACGGACAGCATACAATGAGCAGTTCTTC. Protein: CASSERTAYNEQFF. The chain combines TRBV2 with TRBJ2-1; tentative D call: TRBD1 (6 bases). CDR1 is SNHLY and CDR2 is FYNNEI in the germline V gene. The CDR3 consists of 14 residues. The ends were cut back, 2 bases at V and 4 bases at J, with 9 bases in the middle.

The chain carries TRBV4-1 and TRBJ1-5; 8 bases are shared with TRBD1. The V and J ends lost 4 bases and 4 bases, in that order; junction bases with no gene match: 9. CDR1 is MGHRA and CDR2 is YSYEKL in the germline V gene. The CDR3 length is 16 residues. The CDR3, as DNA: TGCGCCAGCAGCCCGACGGGGAGACAGGGGAATCAGCCCCAGCATTTT. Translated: CASSPTGRQGNQPQHF.

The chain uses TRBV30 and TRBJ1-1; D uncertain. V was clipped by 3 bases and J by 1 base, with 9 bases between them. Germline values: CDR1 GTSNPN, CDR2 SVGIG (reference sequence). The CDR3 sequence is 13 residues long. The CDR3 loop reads CAWSGLRNTEAFF. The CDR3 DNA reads TGTGCCTGGAGCGGACTCCGGAACACTGAAGCTTTCTTT.

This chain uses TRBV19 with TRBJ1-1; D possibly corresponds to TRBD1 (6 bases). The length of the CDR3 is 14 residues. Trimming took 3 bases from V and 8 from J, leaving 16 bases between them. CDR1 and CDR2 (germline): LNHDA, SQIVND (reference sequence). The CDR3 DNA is TGTGCCAGTAGTATGCCAGGGGTTCAGGGGGAAGCTTTCTTT. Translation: CASSMPGVQGEAFF.

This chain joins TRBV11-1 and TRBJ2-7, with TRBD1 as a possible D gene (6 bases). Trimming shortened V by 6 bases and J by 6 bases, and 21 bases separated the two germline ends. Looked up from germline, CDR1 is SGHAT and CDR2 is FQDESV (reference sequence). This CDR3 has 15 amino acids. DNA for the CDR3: TGTGCCAGCAGTCCCTCAGCAGGGGAGAAGTCCGAGCAGTACTTC. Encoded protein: CASSPSAGEKSEQYF.

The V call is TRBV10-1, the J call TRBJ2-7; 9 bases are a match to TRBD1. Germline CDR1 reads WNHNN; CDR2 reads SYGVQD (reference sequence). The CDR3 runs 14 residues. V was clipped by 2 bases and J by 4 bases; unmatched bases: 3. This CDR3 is CASSEAGTGYEQYF. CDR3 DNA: TGCGCCAGCAGTGAGGCCGGGACAGGGTACGAGCAGTACTTC.

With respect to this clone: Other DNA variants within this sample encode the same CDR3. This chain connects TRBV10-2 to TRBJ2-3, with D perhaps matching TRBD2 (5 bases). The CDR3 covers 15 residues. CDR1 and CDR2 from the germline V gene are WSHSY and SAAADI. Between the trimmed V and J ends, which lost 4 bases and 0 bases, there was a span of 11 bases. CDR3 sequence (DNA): TGCGCCAGCAGTGTGAAGCGGCTGAGCACAGATACGCAGTATTTT. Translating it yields CASSVKRLSTDTQYF.

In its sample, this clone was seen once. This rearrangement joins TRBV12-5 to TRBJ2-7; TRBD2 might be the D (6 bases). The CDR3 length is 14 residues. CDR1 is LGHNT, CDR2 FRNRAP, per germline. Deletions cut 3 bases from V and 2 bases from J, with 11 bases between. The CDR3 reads CASGLIGGTYEQYF. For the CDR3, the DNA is TGTGCTAGTGGTTTAATAGGAGGGACCTACGAGCAGTACTTC. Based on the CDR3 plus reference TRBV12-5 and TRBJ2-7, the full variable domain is DARVTQTPRHKVTEMGQEVTMRCQPILGHNTVFWYRQTMMQGLELLAYFRNRAPLDDSGMPKDRFSAEMPDATLATLKIQPSEPRDSAVYFCASGLIGGTYEQYFGPGTRLTVT.

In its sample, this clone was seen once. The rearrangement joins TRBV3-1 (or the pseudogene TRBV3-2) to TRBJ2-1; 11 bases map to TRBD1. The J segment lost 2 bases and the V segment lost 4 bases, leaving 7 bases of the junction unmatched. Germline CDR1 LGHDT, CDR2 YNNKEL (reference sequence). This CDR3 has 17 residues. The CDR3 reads CASSRTGGVGAYNEQFF. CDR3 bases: TGTGCCAGCAGCCGGACAGGGGGCGTCGGGGCCTACAATGAGCAGTTCTTC.